These 26 T cell receptor beta chains were sequenced from one sample in a study of technical replicates of blood from several donors. Clones were sequenced by immunoSEQ multiplex PCR, and TCRdb holds only the in-frame ones, with some missing. The table records approximately 70,000 clones, over 95% of them present only once. The sequenced sample consisted of T cells isolated from PBMCs. These receptors were obtained from a human donor in good health.

The chain has TRBV7-9 and TRBJ1-4; perhaps TRBD1 as D (5 bases). This CDR3 spans 15 amino acids. Trimming pared 5 bases from V and 5 bases from J, leaving 15 bases between. Germline CDR1 is SEHNR and CDR2 is FQNEAQ (reference sequence). DNA of the CDR3: TGTGCCAGCAGCCCACCGGGACGGGGGAATGAAAAACTGTTTTTT. This sequence encodes CASSPPGRGNEKLFF.

The chain employs TRBV6-1 and TRBJ2-3; TRBD2 matches 9 bases. V lost 3 bases to trimming and J lost 5 bases; unmatched junction nucleotides: 9. CDR1 is MNHNS, CDR2 SASEGT, per germline. The CDR3 consists of 16 residues. The DNA of the CDR3 is TGTGCCAGCAGTGATCCGGCGGGAGGGCGGGGAGATACGCAGTATTTT. Translating it yields CASSDPAGGRGDTQYF.

J is TRBJ2-3 and V is TRBV4-1; TRBD1 matches 7 bases. The V gene end was trimmed by 1 base and the J gene end by 4 bases; junction bases not matched to a gene: 2. CDR3 length: 14 residues. Germline V CDR1 and CDR2: MGHRA, YSYEKL. CDR3 sequence: CASSQVQGADTQYF. In nucleotides, the CDR3 is TGCGCCAGCAGCCAAGTTCAGGGGGCAGATACGCAGTATTTT.

V is TRBV28 and J is TRBJ2-7; TRBD1 aligns across 8 bases. The CDR3 runs to 15 residues. After removal of 6 bases from V and 3 bases from J, the junction contained 10 bases not matched to a gene. CDR1 and CDR2 (germline): MDHEN, SYDVKM. CDR3: CASSQGDRTYYEQYF. The CDR3 region has the DNA TGTGCCAGCAGCCAAGGGGACAGGACGTACTACGAGCAGTACTTC.

This clone was seen only a few times. The V call is TRBV25-1, the J call TRBJ2-5, with 8 bases lining up with TRBD1. The V and J ends lost 6 bases and 4 bases, in that order; junction bases with no gene match: 4. There are 13 residues in the CDR3. Germline V lookup: CDR1 MGHDK, CDR2 SYGVNS. The CDR3 reads CASRTGTGETQYF. CDR3 sequence (DNA): TGTGCCAGCAGAACCGGGACAGGAGAGACCCAGTACTTC.

V and J are TRBV10-3 and TRBJ1-2; D is unclear. V lost 3 bases to trimming and J lost 4 bases, with 9 bases between them. CDR1 is ENHRY, CDR2 SYGVKD, per germline. The CDR3 is 13 amino acids. The CDR3 DNA is TGTGCCATCAGTGAAACGGAGATCTATGGCTACACCTTC. Amino acids: CAISETEIYGYTF.

V gene TRBV4-1 combines with J gene TRBJ2-7; 10 nucleotides line up with TRBD2. The CDR3 has 16 residues. V lost 2 bases to trimming and J lost 4 bases; unmatched junction nucleotides: 8. The germline gives CDR1 MGHRA, CDR2 YSYEKL. Here the CDR3 DNA reads TGCGCCAGCAGCCAATCCTTAGCGGGGGGCTGGTACGAGCAGTACTTC. It encodes CASSQSLAGGWYEQYF.

The V and J genes are TRBV28 and TRBJ2-5, with a tentative D call TRBD2 (6 bases). Germline V CDR1 and CDR2: MDHEN, SYDVKM. The V and J ends lost 2 bases and 7 bases respectively, with 20 bases between them. The CDR3 spans 16 residues. For the CDR3, the DNA is TGTGCCAGCAGTTTAGAAGGTAGCCGCATCGGGGGGACCCAGTACTTC. The encoded protein is CASSLEGSRIGGTQYF.

J is TRBJ1-2 and V is TRBV6-5, with TRBD1 matching over 7 bases. The CDR3 is 14 residues long. Trimming took 7 bases from V and 4 from J; bases not matched to a gene: 9. Per germline, CDR1 MNHEY and CDR2 SVGAGI. In DNA form, the CDR3 reads TGTGCCAGCATTTCCCCAGGGGGTAGCTATGGCTACACCTTC. It specifies CASISPGGSYGYTF.

This clone is a singleton in its sample. The chain combines TRBV15 with TRBJ2-7; weak D call: TRBD1 (5 bases). CDR1 and CDR2 from the germline V gene are LNHNV and YYDKDF (reference sequence). This CDR3 has 15 amino acids. V gave up 0 bases and J gave up 1 base, with 10 bases separating them. The CDR3 DNA sequence: TGTGCCACCAGCAGAGATCTGACAGTTTCCTACGAGCAGTACTTC. Residues: CATSRDLTVSYEQYF.

The J gene is TRBJ1-2, the V gene TRBV4-2; D gene unclear. The germline gives CDR1 LGHNA, CDR2 YNFKEQ. The CDR3 spans 11 residues. The V end lost 5 bases, the J end lost 9 bases, and 10 bases lay between the germline ends. The CDR3 DNA follows: TGTGCCAGCAGCTTGCGGGGAAGCTACACCTTC. This encodes CASSLRGSYTF.

This chain links TRBV7-9 with TRBJ1-2, with 10 bases identical to TRBD1. Unmatched junction bases numbered 10, after V lost 4 bases and J lost 8 bases. The CDR3 spans 15 residues. Germline values: CDR1 SEHNR, CDR2 FQNEAQ (reference sequence). CDR3 sequence: CASSSGSRDRGGYTF. In nucleotides, the CDR3 is TGTGCCAGCAGCTCTGGGTCCCGGGACAGGGGAGGCTACACCTTC.

V is TRBV6-9 and J is TRBJ1-6; D is ambiguous. CDR3 size: 20 residues. Germline lookup yields CDR1 MNHGY and CDR2 SVAAGI. V gave up 1 base and J gave up 9 bases, with 28 bases separating them. In DNA, the CDR3 is TGTGCCAGCAGTTATTACCCCGATGAACCGGGCGGGCCTAAAAGTTCACCCCTCCACTTT. Translating gives CASSYYPDEPGGPKSSPLHF.

J is TRBJ1-1 and V is TRBV6-5; a weak D match, TRBD1 (5 bases). V gave up 0 bases and J gave up 3 bases, with 8 bases separating them. Per the germline V gene, CDR1 is MNHEY and CDR2 is SVGAGI. The CDR3 covers 14 residues. CDR3 nucleotide sequence: TGTGCCAGCAGTTACTCGTGGGACTACACTGAAGCTTTCTTT. Translating it yields CASSYSWDYTEAFF.

V and J are TRBV9 and TRBJ2-2; TRBD2 matches at 10 bases. CDR3 length equals 16 residues. The V segment lost 2 bases and the J segment 3 bases; nucleotides outside the gene matches: 4. CDR1 and CDR2 (germline): SGDLS, YYNGEE. The CDR3 DNA follows: TGTGCCAGCAGCGTGGGACTAGCGACCGACACCGGGGAGCTGTTTTTT. The encoded protein is CASSVGLATDTGELFF.

CDR3 region: CASSFSARNYGYTF. CDR3 DNA: TGCGCCAGCAGCTTTTCCGCCAGGAACTATGGCTACACCTTC. The J gene is TRBJ1-2, the V gene TRBV5-1; D remains unclear. Per the germline V gene, CDR1 is SGHRS and CDR2 is YFSETQ. CDR3 length equals 14 residues. With 2 bases removed from V and 2 bases from J, the gap between germline ends came to 10 bases.

This chain links TRBV19 with TRBJ1-1; TRBD1 matches 9 bases. Trimming cost V 9 bases and J 4 bases; bases outside gene matches: 6. The germline V gene has CDR1 LNHDA and CDR2 SQIVND (reference sequence). CDR3 length equals 13 residues. The CDR3, as DNA: TGTGCCAGCCTACAGGGGGCCGGCACTGAAGCTTTCTTT. This gives the protein CASLQGAGTEAFF.

The CDR3 region is CASSLTGTGVSGTEAFF. In nucleotides, the CDR3 is TGCGCCAGCAGCTTGACCGGGACAGGGGTTTCGGGGACTGAAGCTTTCTTT. The rearrangement uses TRBV5-1 and TRBJ1-1; 10 bases map to TRBD1. With 1 base clipped from V and 5 bases from J, the junction kept 11 bases outside the gene matches. CDR3 size: 17 residues. CDR1 and CDR2 (germline): SGHRS, YFSETQ.

A few counts support this clone. The chain employs TRBV28 and TRBJ1-2, with D unresolved. V was clipped by 6 bases and J by 0 bases, with 8 bases between them. Germline V gives CDR1 MDHEN, CDR2 SYDVKM. The CDR3 has 13 residues. CDR3 sequence (DNA): TGTGCCAGCAGGTCGGGGACTAACTATGGCTACACCTTC. As protein: CASRSGTNYGYTF.

This rearrangement joins TRBV7-2 to TRBJ1-5, with TRBD1 matching 8 bases. Germline V gives CDR1 SGHTA, CDR2 FQGNSA. J was trimmed by 6 bases and V by 4 bases; bases with no gene match: 2. This CDR3 region has 13 residues. The CDR3 sequence: CASSSQGGQPQHF. CDR3 sequence (DNA): TGTGCCAGCAGCTCACAGGGGGGTCAGCCCCAGCATTTT. Full variable domain (outside the CDR3, taken from reference TRBV7-2 and TRBJ1-5): GAGVSQSPSNKVTEKGKDVELRCDPISGHTALYWYRQSLGQGLEFLIYFQGNSAPDKSGLPSDRFSAERTGGSVSTLTIQRTQQEDSAVYLCASSSQGGQPQHFGDGTRLSIL.

The chain carries TRBV4-2 and TRBJ2-5, with TRBD2 identical over 8 bases. Looked up from germline, CDR1 is LGHNA and CDR2 is YNFKEQ. After removal of 1 base from V and 5 bases from J, the junction contained 6 bases not matched to a gene. CDR3 length equals 15 residues. The CDR3 spells CASSQATGGPETQYF. The CDR3 nucleotides read TGTGCCAGCAGCCAAGCGACGGGAGGGCCGGAGACCCAGTACTTC.

The V gene is TRBV7-9, the J gene TRBJ2-1; a possible D gene is TRBD1 (5 bases). CDR1 and CDR2 (germline): SEHNR, FQNEAQ (reference sequence). V was clipped by 3 bases and J by 8 bases, with 26 bases between them. The CDR3 sequence is 18 residues long. CDR3: CASSFGARWHVSADEQFF. CDR3 nucleotides: TGTGCCAGCAGCTTTGGGGCCCGATGGCATGTGTCGGCTGATGAGCAGTTCTTC.

V is TRBV13 and J is TRBJ1-1; D possibly corresponds to TRBD1 (6 bases). Germline V gene data show CDR1 as PRHDT and CDR2 as FYEKMQ (reference sequence). The CDR3 contains 13 residues. The V end lost 5 bases, the J end lost 4 bases, and 11 bases lay between the germline ends. The CDR3 nucleotides read TGTGCCAGCAGCACACAGGGTGGCACTGAAGCTTTCTTT. This translates into CASSTQGGTEAFF.

The genes are TRBV30 and TRBJ1-1; 8 nucleotides line up with TRBD1. CDR1 and CDR2 from the germline V gene are GTSNPN and SVGIG (reference sequence). V was pared by 0 bases and J by 6 bases, with 0 bases of the junction left unmatched. This CDR3 contains 12 residues. The CDR3 DNA follows: TGTGCCTGGAGTGTACAGGGGGCTGAAGCTTTCTTT. Translated: CAWSVQGAEAFF. The whole variable domain, filled in from reference TRBV30 and TRBJ1-1, reads SQTIHQWPATLVQPVGSPLSLECTVEGTSNPNLYWYRQAAGRGLQLLFYSVGIGQISSEVPQNLSASRPQDRQFILSSKKLLLSDSGFYLCAWSVQGAEAFFGQGTRLTVV.

This chain links TRBV14 with TRBJ1-1; 10 bases agree with TRBD1. Germline CDR1 reads SGHDN; CDR2 reads FVKESK. Losses at the gene ends were 2 bases for V and 5 bases for J; bases not matched to a gene: 5. The CDR3 runs 15 residues. The CDR3: CASSQIGTGATEAFF. For the CDR3, the DNA is TGTGCCAGCAGCCAAATCGGGACAGGGGCGACTGAAGCTTTCTTT.

This clone was recorded once. This chain uses TRBV7-9 with TRBJ1-4, with 7 positions matching TRBD1. V shed 4 bases, J shed 8 bases, and the junction held 7 bases outside the gene matches. The CDR3 has 14 amino acids. Germline V gene sequence: CDR1 SEHNR, CDR2 FQNEAQ (reference sequence). CDR3 amino acids: CASSSDRVREKLFF. CDR3 in DNA: TGTGCCAGCAGCTCAGACAGGGTACGGGAAAAACTGTTTTTT.